This T cell receptor (beta chain) was found in a study of T-cell reconstitution after alpha-beta-depleted transplantation in children. Unique molecular identifiers were incorporated into the prepared TCRbeta library. From the PCR reads, TCRdb called clonotypes with MiXCR, one entry per CDR3 protein. This table has 200,000 to 250,000 distinct CDR3 sequences, roughly 10% appearing once. The CDR3 sequence is 15 residues long. Deletions cut 6 bases from V and 3 bases from J, with 15 bases between. The V gene's germline CDR1 is SEHNR and CDR2 FQNEAQ (reference sequence). The TCR comes from a human donor who donated a stem cell graft to a child with acute lymphoblastic leukemia. The V call is TRBV7-9, the J call TRBJ2-1; D tentatively reads TRBD1 or TRBD2 (5 bases each). Sequenced material: PBMCs from the stem cell graft donor, taken from the stem cell graft. This chain's CDR3 is CASRSPGRGYNEQFF. The CDR3 coding sequence is TGTGCCAGCAGGTCTCCGGGACGGGGCTACAATGAGCAGTTCTTC.